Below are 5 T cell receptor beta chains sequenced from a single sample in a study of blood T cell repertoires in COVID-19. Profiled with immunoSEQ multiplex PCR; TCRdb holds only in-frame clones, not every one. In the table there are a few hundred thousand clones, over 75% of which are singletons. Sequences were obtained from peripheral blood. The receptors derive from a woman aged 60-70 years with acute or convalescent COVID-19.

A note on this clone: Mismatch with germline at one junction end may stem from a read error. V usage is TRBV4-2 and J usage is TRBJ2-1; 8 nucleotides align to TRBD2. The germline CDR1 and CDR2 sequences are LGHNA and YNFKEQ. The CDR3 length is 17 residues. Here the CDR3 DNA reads TGTGCCAGCAGCAAAGACCCAGCGGGAGCCCTCCTCACTGAGCAGTTCTTC. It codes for CASSKDPAGALLTEQFF.

The CDR3 DNA is TGTGCCAGCTCACTTGACAGGGGCCATCAGCCCCAGCATTTT. It codes for CASSLDRGHQPQHF. This chain connects TRBV18 to TRBJ1-5; 8 nucleotides line up with TRBD1. CDR3 length: 14 residues. Trimming cost V 4 bases and J 5 bases; bases outside gene matches: 4. Germline values: CDR1 KGHSH, CDR2 LQKENI.

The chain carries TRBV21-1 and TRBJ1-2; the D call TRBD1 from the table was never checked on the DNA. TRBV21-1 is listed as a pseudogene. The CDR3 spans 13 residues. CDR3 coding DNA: TGTGCCAGCAGCAACCGGGACAGAAATGGCTACACCTTC. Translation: CASSNRDRNGYTF.

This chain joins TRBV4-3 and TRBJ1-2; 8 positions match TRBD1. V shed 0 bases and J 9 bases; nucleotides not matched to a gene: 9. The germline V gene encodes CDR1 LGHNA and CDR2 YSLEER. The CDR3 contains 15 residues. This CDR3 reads CASSQDADREHSYTF. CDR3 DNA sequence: TGCGCCAGCAGCCAAGACGCGGACAGGGAGCATAGCTACACCTTC.

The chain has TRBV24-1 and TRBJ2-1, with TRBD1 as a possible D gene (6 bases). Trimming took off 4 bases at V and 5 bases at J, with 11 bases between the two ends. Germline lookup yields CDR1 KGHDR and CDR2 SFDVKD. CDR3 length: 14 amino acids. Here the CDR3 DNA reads TGTGCCACCAGTGACAGGGGTGGGAACAATGAGCAGTTCTTC. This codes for CATSDRGGNNEQFF.